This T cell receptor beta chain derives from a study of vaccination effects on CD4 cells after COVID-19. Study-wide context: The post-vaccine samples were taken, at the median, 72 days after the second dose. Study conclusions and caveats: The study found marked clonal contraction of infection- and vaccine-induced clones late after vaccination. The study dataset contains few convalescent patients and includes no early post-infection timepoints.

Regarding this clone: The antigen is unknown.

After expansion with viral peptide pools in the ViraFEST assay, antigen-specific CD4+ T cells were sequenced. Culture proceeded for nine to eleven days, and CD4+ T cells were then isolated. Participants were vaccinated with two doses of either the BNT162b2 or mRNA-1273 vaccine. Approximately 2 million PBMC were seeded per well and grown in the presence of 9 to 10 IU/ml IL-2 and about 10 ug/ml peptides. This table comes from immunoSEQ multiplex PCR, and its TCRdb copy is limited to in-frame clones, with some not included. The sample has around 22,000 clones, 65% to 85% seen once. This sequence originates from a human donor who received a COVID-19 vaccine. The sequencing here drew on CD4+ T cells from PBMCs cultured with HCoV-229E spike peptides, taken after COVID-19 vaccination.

CDR3: CASSIDPGGSYNEQFF. DNA of the CDR3: TGTGCCAGTAGTATAGATCCGGGGGGTTCCTACAATGAGCAGTTCTTC. The rearrangement links TRBV19 to TRBJ2-1, with 7 bases that match TRBD2. CDR1 is LNHDA and CDR2 is SQIVND in the germline V gene (reference sequence). The CDR3 sequence is 16 residues long. V gave up 0 bases and J gave up 1 base; unmatched junction bases: 3.